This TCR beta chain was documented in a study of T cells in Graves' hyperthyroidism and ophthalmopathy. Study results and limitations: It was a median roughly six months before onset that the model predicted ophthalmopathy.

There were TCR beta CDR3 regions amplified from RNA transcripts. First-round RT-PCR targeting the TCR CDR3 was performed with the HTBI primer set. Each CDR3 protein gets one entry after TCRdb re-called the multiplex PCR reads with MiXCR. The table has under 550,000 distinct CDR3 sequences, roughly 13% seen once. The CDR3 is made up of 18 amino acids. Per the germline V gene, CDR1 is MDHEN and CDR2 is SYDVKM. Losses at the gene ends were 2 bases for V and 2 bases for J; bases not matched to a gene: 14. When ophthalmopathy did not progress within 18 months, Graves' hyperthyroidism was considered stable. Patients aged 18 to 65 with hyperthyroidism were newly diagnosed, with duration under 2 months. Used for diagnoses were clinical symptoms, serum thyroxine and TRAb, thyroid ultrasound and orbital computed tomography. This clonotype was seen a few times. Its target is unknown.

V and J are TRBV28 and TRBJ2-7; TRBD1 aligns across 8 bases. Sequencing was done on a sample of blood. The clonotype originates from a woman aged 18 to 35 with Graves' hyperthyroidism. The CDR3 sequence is CASSLARTGKVLTYEQYF. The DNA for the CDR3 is TGTGCCAGCAGTTTAGCACGGACAGGGAAGGTGCTCACCTACGAGCAGTACTTC.